The next 27 T cell receptor beta chains were all read from a single sample in a study of blood T cells in healthy people across ages. Next came a second PCR, run for about 6 to 12 cycles, which used a sample-barcoded 5' primer along with a J-beta primer mix. MiXCR was run by TCRdb on the 5' RACE reads, yielding one entry per CDR3 protein. This sample has roughly 1,100,000 distinct CDR3 sequences; around 27% occur once, and the top ten carry around 0.7%. These same data were also listed under a study on T cells of mothers and their children.

Sequenced: blood. The receptors originated from a girl aged 2 to 10 in good health.

This clonotype appeared a few times. The genes are TRBV12-3 or TRBV12-4 and TRBJ2-7; D unclear. V lost 2 bases, J lost 5 bases, and 10 bases lay in between. The CDR3 extends over 13 amino acids. The CDR3 DNA sequence: TGTGCCAGCAGTTTAACGTACAGTGACGAGCAGTACTTC. Amino acid sequence: CASSLTYSDEQYF.

The table lists this clonotype with a few counts. The chain is built from TRBV4-3 and TRBJ2-3; D might be TRBD2 (6 bases). Germline V gene data show CDR1 as LGHNA and CDR2 as YSLEER. Trimming took 0 bases from V and 4 from J, leaving 14 bases between them. This CDR3 has 16 residues. The CDR3 reads CASSQDAAGAADTQYF. The CDR3 nucleotides read TGCGCCAGCAGCCAAGATGCAGCGGGCGCAGCAGATACGCAGTATTTT.

This chain uses TRBV7-2 with TRBJ2-5; D not certain. From germline, CDR1 is SGHTA and CDR2 FQGNSA. The CDR3 contains 15 residues. With 1 base removed from V and 2 bases from J, the gap between germline ends came to 11 bases. The CDR3 DNA reads as TGTGCCAGCAGCTTAGGGAGTAGTAAACAAGAGACCCAGTACTTC. It translates to CASSLGSSKQETQYF.

There are a few counts of this clonotype. The V call is TRBV29-1, the J call TRBJ1-2, with 10 nucleotides matching TRBD1. Per germline, CDR1 SQVTM and CDR2 ANQGSEA. This CDR3 comprises 13 residues. Germline trimming cut 6 bases from V and 6 bases from J; bases unmatched to any gene: 7. CDR3 in amino acids: CSVLSGTGDGYTF. The CDR3 DNA reads as TGCAGCGTCCTTAGCGGGACAGGGGATGGCTACACCTTC.

The chain has TRBV6-5 and TRBJ1-1, with 9 nucleotides matching TRBD1. V lost 2 bases and J lost 1; bases outside the gene matches: 5. This CDR3 has 16 residues. Per the germline V gene, CDR1 is MNHEY and CDR2 is SVGAGI. The CDR3 nucleotides are TGTGCCAGCAGTTACCCGACAGGGGGGAAGAACACTGAAGCTTTCTTT. Translation: CASSYPTGGKNTEAFF.

The CDR3 reads CASSYLAGGSNTQYF. Written as DNA, the CDR3 is TGTGCCAGCAGTTACTTAGCGGGGGGATCTAATACGCAGTATTTT. The V call is TRBV6-6, the J call TRBJ2-3; 10 bases match TRBD2. This CDR3 is built from 15 residues. Germline V gene data show CDR1 as MNHNY and CDR2 as SVGAGI (reference sequence). J lost 7 bases, V lost 1 base, and 5 bases had no gene match.

This clonotype was seen more than once but under ten times. This chain joins TRBV27 and TRBJ2-1; perhaps TRBD2 as D (5 bases). CDR1 is MNHEY and CDR2 is SMNVEV in the germline V gene (reference sequence). V lost 2 bases to trimming and J lost 0 bases, with 11 bases between them. CDR3 size: 16 residues. CDR3 sequence reads: CASSLAGATSYNEQFF. The CDR3 DNA follows: TGTGCCAGCAGTTTAGCGGGTGCTACCTCCTACAATGAGCAGTTCTTC.

The genes are TRBV20-1 and TRBJ1-5; TRBD1 aligns across 7 bases. CDR3 length: 14 amino acids. V lost 6 bases and J lost 2; bases outside the gene matches: 7. CDR1 is DFQATT and CDR2 is SNEGSKA in the germline V gene (reference sequence). The CDR3 DNA reads TGCAGTGCGAGTAGACAGGGAGGCAATCAGCCCCAGCATTTT. It translates to CSASRQGGNQPQHF.

This clonotype has at least ten counts. The chain recombines TRBV28 with TRBJ1-2; D gene unclear. The CDR3 spans 13 residues. The germline CDR1 and CDR2 sequences are MDHEN and SYDVKM. Trimming left V 6 bases short and J 5 bases short, with 13 bases between. CDR3 sequence: CASSLAAGYGYTF. In nucleotides, the CDR3 is TGTGCCAGCAGCCTCGCCGCGGGGTATGGCTACACCTTC.

This chain links TRBV11-3 with TRBJ1-1; D is possibly TRBD1 (5 bases). Between the trimmed V and J ends, which lost 5 bases and 13 bases, there was a span of 11 bases. The CDR3 totals 10 residues. The germline gives CDR1 SGHNT, CDR2 YENEEA. The CDR3 here is CASSGGTFFF. Written as DNA, the CDR3 is TGTGCCAGCAGCGGGGGGACTTTTTTCTTT. The full variable domain, its missing parts supplied by reference TRBV11-3 and TRBJ1-1, is EAGVVQSPRYKIIEKKQPVAFWCNPISGHNTLYWYLQNLGQGPELLIRYENEEAVDDSQLPKDRFSAERLKGVDSTLKIQPAELGDSAVYLCASSGGTFFFGQGTRLTVV.

The V and J genes are TRBV29-1 and TRBJ2-5, with TRBD2 identical over 13 bases. Germline V gene data show CDR1 as SQVTM and CDR2 as ANQGSEA. This CDR3 is built from 14 residues. V lost 5 bases to trimming and J lost 4 bases; unmatched junction nucleotides: 4. The CDR3 sequence: CSVSRTSGRETQYF. CDR3 DNA sequence: TGCAGCGTTTCACGGACTAGCGGGAGAGAGACCCAGTACTTC.

The rearrangement links TRBV5-4 to TRBJ1-4; D gene unclear. Trimming stripped 3 bases from V and 0 bases from J, with 12 bases between. The length of the CDR3 is 16 residues. Germline V gene data show CDR1 as SGHNT and CDR2 as YYREEE (reference sequence). The CDR3 here is CASSSSPGATNEKLFF. CDR3 nucleotides: TGTGCCAGCAGCTCTAGCCCCGGTGCAACTAATGAAAAACTGTTTTTT.

V is TRBV24-1 and J is TRBJ2-5; 12 bases are shared with TRBD1. The CDR3 is 17 residues long. Germline assignment: CDR1 KGHDR and CDR2 SFDVKD. J gave up 5 bases and V 5 bases, and 11 bases lay outside the gene matches. CDR3 region: CATSGSWDRGRGETQYF. CDR3 DNA: TGTGCCACCAGTGGGAGTTGGGACAGGGGGCGAGGTGAGACCCAGTACTTC.

This clonotype was seen only a few times. The rearrangement joins TRBV5-1 to TRBJ2-5, with D maybe TRBD2 (6 bases). The CDR3 contains 15 residues. Germline-derived CDR1 and CDR2 are SGHRS and YFSETQ. V shed 0 bases and J shed 3 bases, with 12 bases lying between them. The CDR3 DNA follows: TGCGCCAGCAGCTTGGGGGTAGCGGAGAAAGAGACCCAGTACTTC. This encodes CASSLGVAEKETQYF.

This clonotype was seen only a few times. This rearrangement joins TRBV29-1 to TRBJ1-2; 7 bases align to TRBD1. CDR1 and CDR2 from the germline V gene are SQVTM and ANQGSEA. Trimming cost V 2 bases and J 4 bases; bases outside gene matches: 4. The CDR3 sequence is 13 residues long. CDR3 protein: CSVEWDRVYGYTF. As DNA, the CDR3 is TGCAGCGTTGAATGGGACAGAGTCTATGGCTACACCTTC.

The chain has TRBV6-5 and TRBJ2-1; 9 bases line up with TRBD2. V was clipped by 6 bases and J by 13 bases; unmatched bases: 10. Germline V gene data show CDR1 as MNHEY and CDR2 as SVGAGI. CDR3 length: 13 amino acids. As DNA, the CDR3 is TGTGCCAGCAGCTACGGGCGGGGGGGCCTACAGTTCTTC. It yields the protein CASSYGRGGLQFF.

This clonotype was found a few times. The chain links TRBV29-1 to TRBJ2-7; D is possibly TRBD2 (5 bases). The germline V gene has CDR1 SQVTM and CDR2 ANQGSEA. Trimming shortened V by 6 bases and J by 5 bases, and 17 bases separated the two germline ends. The CDR3 has 13 amino acids. CDR3 protein: CSVDSGDTNEQYF. The CDR3 DNA is TGCAGCGTGGACTCAGGCGATACGAACGAGCAGTACTTC.

The CDR3 DNA is TGTGCCATCAGCGCCGGGACAAACTCTGGAAACACCATATATTTT. As protein: CAISAGTNSGNTIYF. The chain employs TRBV10-3 and TRBJ1-3, with D tentatively TRBD1 (6 bases). Per germline, CDR1 ENHRY and CDR2 SYGVKD. The length of the CDR3 is 15 residues. The V end lost 6 bases, the J end lost 0 bases, and 12 bases lay between the germline ends.

There are a few counts of this clonotype. The gene calls are TRBV7-9 and TRBJ2-5; D is perhaps TRBD1 (5 bases). The CDR3 is 16 amino acids. Trimming stripped 3 bases from V and 4 bases from J, with 18 bases between. Germline V CDR1 and CDR2: SEHNR, FQNEAQ (reference sequence). The CDR3: CASSLGQGGNRETQYF. CDR3 sequence (DNA): TGTGCCAGCAGCTTGGGGCAAGGTGGGAATAGAGAGACCCAGTACTTC.

The chain carries TRBV29-1 and TRBJ2-3; D is ambiguous. The germline gives CDR1 SQVTM, CDR2 ANQGSEA. Trimming removed 2 bases at V and 4 bases at J, with 22 bases between. CDR3 length: 17 amino acids. CDR3 sequence reads: CSVESAPQELLPDTQYF. DNA for the CDR3: TGCAGCGTTGAATCGGCCCCTCAGGAGCTCTTGCCAGATACGCAGTATTTT.

This clonotype was seen a handful of times. The J gene is TRBJ2-4, the V gene TRBV20-1; no clear D. Germline V gene data show CDR1 as DFQATT and CDR2 as SNEGSKA (reference sequence). This CDR3 is 10 amino acids long. Between the trimmed V and J ends, which lost 3 bases and 9 bases, there was a span of 6 bases. For the CDR3, the DNA is TGCAGTGCTAGTTTAGGCATTCAGTACTTC. Its protein product is CSASLGIQYF.

This chain uses TRBV10-3 with TRBJ2-3, with 9 nucleotides matching TRBD1. This CDR3 has 14 residues. The germline gives CDR1 ENHRY, CDR2 SYGVKD. After removal of 7 bases from V and 4 bases from J, the junction contained 6 bases not matched to a gene. Here the CDR3 DNA reads TGTGCCATCATGACCGGACAGGGGCCAGATACGCAGTATTTT. It yields the protein CAIMTGQGPDTQYF.

This clonotype has just a few counts. The chain carries TRBV6-5 and TRBJ1-1; D unresolved. Germline V CDR1 and CDR2: MNHEY, SVGAGI. The CDR3 runs to 13 residues. The germline V and J ends were trimmed by 7 bases and 5 bases, with 14 bases remaining between them. CDR3: CASISSGWTEAFF. CDR3 coding DNA: TGTGCCAGCATCTCATCCGGGTGGACTGAAGCTTTCTTT.

J is TRBJ2-7 and V is TRBV28, with D possibly matching TRBD2 (6 bases). Per the germline V gene, CDR1 is MDHEN and CDR2 is SYDVKM. The CDR3 runs to 15 residues. Trimming left V 4 bases short and J 2 bases short, with 15 bases between. The CDR3 spells CASSSIADVAYEQYF. CDR3 sequence (DNA): TGTGCCAGCAGTTCGATAGCGGACGTGGCCTACGAGCAGTACTTC.

The rearrangement joins TRBV6-1 to TRBJ1-2; TRBD1 matches at 10 bases. From germline, CDR1 is MNHNS and CDR2 SASEGT. Unmatched junction bases numbered 13, after V lost 8 bases and J lost 4 bases. The CDR3 is 16 amino acids. The CDR3 sequence: CASETGTGVISYGYTF. The CDR3 DNA is TGTGCCAGCGAGACCGGGACAGGGGTAATCAGCTATGGCTACACCTTC.

J is TRBJ2-7 and V is TRBV5-1, with TRBD2 matching 9 bases. V trimming: 4 bases; J trimming: 2 bases; junction bases outside the gene matches: 10. The CDR3 length is 16 residues. Germline V CDR1 and CDR2: SGHRS, YFSETQ. In nucleotides, the CDR3 is TGCGCCAGCAGCGCCGCGACTAGCGGTGGGCCCTACGAGCAGTACTTC. It codes for CASSAATSGGPYEQYF. The full variable domain, in which reference TRBV5-1 and TRBJ2-7 provide the parts outside the CDR3, is KAGVTQTPRYLIKTRGQQVTLSCSPISGHRSVSWYQQTPGQGLQFLFEYFSETQRNKGNFPGRFSGRQFSNSRSEMNVSTLELGDSALYLCASSAATSGGPYEQYFGPGTRLTVT.

There are a few counts of this clonotype. The V gene is TRBV6-1, the J gene TRBJ2-5; possible D gene TRBD1, 7 bases. From germline, CDR1 is MNHNS and CDR2 SASEGT. The length of the CDR3 is 13 residues. Trimming cost V 7 bases and J 2 bases, with 11 bases left between them. The CDR3 protein is CASTRDRQETQYF. CDR3 nucleotide sequence: TGTGCCAGCACGCGGGACAGACAAGAGACCCAGTACTTC.